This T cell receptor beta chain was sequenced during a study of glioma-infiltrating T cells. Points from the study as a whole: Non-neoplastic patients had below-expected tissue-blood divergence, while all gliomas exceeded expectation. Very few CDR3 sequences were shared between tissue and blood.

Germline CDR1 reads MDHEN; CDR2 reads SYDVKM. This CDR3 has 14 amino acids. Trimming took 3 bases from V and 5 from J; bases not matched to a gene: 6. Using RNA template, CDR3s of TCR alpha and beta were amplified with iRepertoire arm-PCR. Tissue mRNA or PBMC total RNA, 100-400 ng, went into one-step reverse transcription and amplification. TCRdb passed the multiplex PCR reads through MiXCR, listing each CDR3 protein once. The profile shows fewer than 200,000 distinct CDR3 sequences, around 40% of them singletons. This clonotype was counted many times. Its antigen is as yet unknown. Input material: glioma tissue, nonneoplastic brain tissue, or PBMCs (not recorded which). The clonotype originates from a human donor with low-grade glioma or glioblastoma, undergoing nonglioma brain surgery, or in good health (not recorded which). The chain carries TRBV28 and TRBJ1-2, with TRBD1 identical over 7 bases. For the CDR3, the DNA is TGTGCCAGCAGTTTGCTCGACAGGGAGTATGGCTACACCTTC. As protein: CASSLLDREYGYTF.